A single sample is the source of the 13 T cell receptor beta chains below, sequenced in a study of blood T cell repertoires in COVID-19. Measured with immunoSEQ multiplex PCR; TCRdb has only the in-frame clones, and not every one. The sample carries fewer than 200,000 clones, more than 65% recorded once. The sample was peripheral blood. The source of these receptors is a man between 65 and 85 years old with active or convalescent COVID-19.

CDR3 in DNA: TGCGCCAGCAGCCCTCAACCGGGACAGGGTTACAATGAGCAGTTCTTC. Translating it yields CASSPQPGQGYNEQFF. The chain carries TRBV4-3 and TRBJ2-1, with 9 nucleotides matching TRBD1. The junction had 8 bases not matched to a gene; V was cut back by 4 bases and J by 4 bases. Germline V CDR1 and CDR2: LGHNA, YSLEER. CDR3 size: 16 residues.

The chain has TRBV7-8 and TRBJ1-6; 7 bases fit TRBD1. V was clipped by 4 bases and J by 7 bases; unmatched bases: 7. The CDR3 length is 15 residues. Germline CDR1 SGHVS, CDR2 FQNEAQ. The CDR3 reads CASSSRDRQNSPLHF. In DNA form, the CDR3 reads TGTGCCAGCAGCTCCCGGGACAGACAGAATTCACCCCTCCACTTT.

The CDR3 here is CASSPPEGVGYTF. CDR3 coding DNA: TGTGCCAGCTCACCACCGGAAGGGGTCGGCTACACCTTC. The chain is built from TRBV18 and TRBJ1-2; possible D gene TRBD1, 5 bases. Trimming shortened V by 0 bases and J by 8 bases, and 10 bases separated the two germline ends. Germline V gene lookup returns CDR1 KGHSH and CDR2 LQKENI. The length of the CDR3 is 13 residues.

The genes are TRBV11-1 and TRBJ1-2; no firm D call. The CDR3 covers 15 residues. Germline CDR1 reads SGHAT; CDR2 reads FQDESV (reference sequence). Trimming cost V 2 bases and J 3 bases, with 13 bases left between them. The CDR3 DNA sequence: TGTGCCAGCAGCTTAAATGGAGGAAAGGACTATGGCTACACCTTC. Translated: CASSLNGGKDYGYTF.

The chain combines TRBV3-1 (or the pseudogene TRBV3-2) with TRBJ2-3; 10 bases line up with TRBD2. This CDR3 region has 16 residues. Trimming removed 0 bases from V and 7 bases from J; junction bases left unmatched: 7. CDR1 and CDR2 (germline): LGHDT, YNNKEL (reference sequence). CDR3 sequence (DNA): TGTGCCAGCAGCCAAGATCTAGCGGGAGTGCGATATACGCAGTATTTT. Residues: CASSQDLAGVRYTQYF.

J is TRBJ2-1 and V is TRBV7-2, with 8 positions matching TRBD2. Trimming at V came to 5 bases and at J to 13 bases, leaving 7 bases not matched to a gene. Germline CDR1 and CDR2: SGHTA and FQGNSA. The CDR3 extends over 12 amino acids. The CDR3 nucleotides read TGTGCCAGCAGCCCCCGGGGGGGCGCTCAGTTCTTC. This gives the protein CASSPRGGAQFF. Full variable domain (remainder filled in from reference TRBV7-2 and TRBJ2-1): GAGVSQSPSNKVTEKGKDVELRCDPISGHTALYWYRQSLGQGLEFLIYFQGNSAPDKSGLPSDRFSAERTGGSVSTLTIQRTQQEDSAVYLCASSPRGGAQFFGPGTRLTVL.

In its sample, this clone was seen a few times. This rearrangement joins TRBV19 to TRBJ1-2; 9 positions match TRBD1. CDR1 and CDR2 (germline): LNHDA, SQIVND (reference sequence). The CDR3 is 15 amino acids. V lost 6 bases, J lost 3 bases, and 8 bases stayed unmatched. The DNA for the CDR3 is TGTGCCAGTAGCGGACAGGGGTTGGGTTACTATGGCTACACCTTC. Amino acid sequence: CASSGQGLGYYGYTF.

V and J are TRBV6-5 and TRBJ2-2, with D uncertain. The CDR3 is made up of 15 amino acids. Deletions cut 2 bases from V and 0 bases from J, with 7 bases between. CDR1 and CDR2 (germline): MNHEY, SVGAGI. The CDR3 bases are TGTGCCAGCAGTTACAGAAGCGCGAACACCGGGGAGCTGTTTTTT. It codes for CASSYRSANTGELFF.

The chain combines TRBV30 with TRBJ2-7; possibly TRBD1 for D (6 bases). Germline values: CDR1 GTSNPN, CDR2 SVGIG (reference sequence). The CDR3 has 14 amino acids. Trimming left V 1 base short and J 0 bases short, with 10 bases between. The CDR3 loop reads CAWSGQVLSYEQYF. The CDR3 DNA reads TGTGCCTGGAGTGGACAGGTACTCTCCTACGAGCAGTACTTC.

This chain uses TRBV4-3 with TRBJ2-1; 7 bases are a match to TRBD2. Per germline, CDR1 LGHNA and CDR2 YSLEER. The CDR3 spans 15 residues. Trimming at V came to 1 base and at J to 3 bases, leaving 3 bases not matched to a gene. CDR3 in amino acids: CASSQVPSGYNEQFF. CDR3 bases: TGCGCCAGCAGCCAAGTTCCTAGCGGCTACAATGAGCAGTTCTTC.

V and J are TRBV9 and TRBJ1-2; 10 nucleotides agree with TRBD1. This CDR3 has 15 residues. The germline CDR1 and CDR2 sequences are SGDLS and YYNGEE. V was pared by 4 bases and J by 2 bases, with 5 bases of the junction left unmatched. The CDR3 loop reads CASSWAGQGNYGYTF. The CDR3, as DNA: TGTGCCAGCAGCTGGGCGGGACAGGGGAACTATGGCTACACCTTC.

In DNA, the CDR3 is TGTGCCAGCAGCTACACTAGCGGATCCTCCTACGAGCAGTACTTC. The encoded protein is CASSYTSGSSYEQYF. The chain has TRBV11-2 and TRBJ2-7; 8 bases fit TRBD2. V dropped 4 bases and J dropped 0; count of bases not matched to a gene: 5. The CDR3 extends over 15 amino acids. Germline V gives CDR1 SGHAT, CDR2 FQNNGV. The variable domain in full, completed from reference TRBV11-2 and TRBJ2-7, reads EAGVAQSPRYKIIEKRQSVAFWCNPISGHATLYWYQQILGQGPKLLIQFQNNGVVDDSQLPKDRFSAERLKGVDSTLKIQPAKLEDSAVYLCASSYTSGSSYEQYFGPGTRLTVT.

This clone was detected only a few times. CDR3 protein: CASRPEIAGVYEQYF. The DNA of the CDR3 is TGTGCCAGCAGACCCGAGATAGCGGGAGTCTACGAGCAGTACTTC. The V gene is TRBV28, the J gene TRBJ2-7; 9 nucleotides agree with TRBD2. This CDR3 has 15 residues. Per germline, CDR1 MDHEN and CDR2 SYDVKM. V shed 6 bases, J shed 3 bases, and the junction held 9 bases outside the gene matches.